The T cell receptor (beta chain) under discussion was sequenced for a study of CD8+ T cells in alopecia areata. It was cDNA, reverse transcribed from extracted RNA, that served as the sequencing template. TCRdb's table, derived via immunoSEQ multiplex PCR, lists solely in-frame clones and lacks some. The table has 150,000 or so clones, 58% seen once. Note on this clone: Antigen specificity is unknown.

The study's findings and limits: Among the top 100, expanded CD8+ clones were significantly decreased by tofacitinib, as was scalp clonality. Persistence in scalp and blood during tofacitinib was observed for many expanded lesional clones.

Germline-derived CDR1 and CDR2 are SQVTM and ANQGSEA. The V gene lost 7 bases and the J gene lost 3 bases, with 15 bases spanning the gap. The CDR3 length is 13 residues. Treatment of the sample: oral pan-JAK inhibitor, 5-10 mg twice daily. The sequence was obtained from a human donor with alopecia areata. Source: CD4+ T cells sorted from blood, taken between weeks 55 and 70, from a patient treated with tofacitinib. This chain uses TRBV29-1 with TRBJ1-2; no definite D call. CDR3 region: CSAVPEAHYGYTF. In DNA form, the CDR3 reads TGCAGCGCCGTCCCTGAGGCTCACTATGGCTACACCTTC.